These 21 T cell receptor beta chains were all obtained from the same sample, sequenced in a study of blood T cell repertoires in COVID-19. Profiled with immunoSEQ multiplex PCR; TCRdb holds only in-frame clones, not every one. The sample lists some 300,000 clones; about 86% were seen once. The material sequenced was peripheral blood. Every receptor here comes from a woman between 65 and 79 years old with COVID-19, enrolled during active disease.

This sequence joins TRBV19 and TRBJ1-1; possible D gene TRBD1, 5 bases. In germline, CDR1 is LNHDA, CDR2 SQIVND (reference sequence). The CDR3 runs to 13 residues. V was pared by 0 bases and J by 8 bases, with 10 bases between. The CDR3 nucleotides are TGTGCCAGTAGTATAGATTATGACAGCGAAGCTTTCTTT. Protein product: CASSIDYDSEAFF. Filled out from reference TRBV19 and TRBJ1-1, the complete variable domain reads DGGITQSPKYLFRKEGQNVTLSCEQNLNHDAMYWYRQDPGQGLRLIYYSQIVNDFQKGDIAEGYSVSREKKESFPLTVTSAQKNPTAFYLCASSIDYDSEAFFGQGTRLTVV.

This clone has just a few counts. The chain uses TRBV24-1 and TRBJ1-2; D is perhaps TRBD1 (5 bases). This CDR3 is built from 12 residues. Trimming removed 4 bases from V and 6 bases from J, with 8 bases in between. Looked up from germline, CDR1 is KGHDR and CDR2 is SFDVKD. The CDR3 sequence is CATSDPTDGYTF. As DNA, the CDR3 is TGTGCCACCAGTGACCCGACAGATGGCTACACCTTC.

The V gene is TRBV2, the J gene TRBJ2-3, with 9 bases identical to TRBD2. V trimming: 6 bases; J trimming: 1 base; junction bases outside the gene matches: 5. Looked up from germline, CDR1 is SNHLY and CDR2 is FYNNEI. This CDR3 comprises 15 residues. Written as DNA, the CDR3 is TGTGCCAGCAGGGAGACTAGCGGCCGCACAGATACGCAGTATTTT. It codes for CASRETSGRTDTQYF.

The rearrangement links TRBV4-1 to TRBJ2-4, with 7 bases matching TRBD1. Germline values: CDR1 MGHRA, CDR2 YSYEKL. The CDR3 runs to 16 residues. V shed 2 bases and J 4 bases; nucleotides not matched to a gene: 8. Written as DNA, the CDR3 is TGCGCCAGCAGCCAACCTACTCAGGGGGTAAAAAACATTCAGTACTTC. It codes for CASSQPTQGVKNIQYF.

The chain is built from TRBV7-2 and TRBJ1-3, with D hard to call. This CDR3 comprises 18 residues. Trimming pared 1 base from V and 2 bases from J, leaving 18 bases between. Germline values: CDR1 SGHTA, CDR2 FQGNSA. For the CDR3, the DNA is TGTGCCAGCAGCTTAGGGGATGTGTTAGGGAGCACTGGAAACACCATATATTTT. Translating gives CASSLGDVLGSTGNTIYF.

For this clone: A junction boundary mismatches the germline segment, possibly from a read error. CDR3 nucleotides: TGTGCCAGCAGGGAAGACCCCGGGCCGGAAAGAGGGACTGAAGCTTTCTTT. The encoded protein is CASREDPGPERGTEAFF. This rearrangement joins TRBV6-1 to TRBJ1-1, with unresolved D. Germline CDR1 and CDR2: MNHNS and SASEGT. CDR3 length: 17 residues.

This rearrangement joins TRBV27 to TRBJ2-7; D is possibly TRBD1 (6 bases). The germline V gene has CDR1 MNHEY and CDR2 SMNVEV (reference sequence). CDR3 size: 14 residues. Deletions cut 0 bases from V and 6 bases from J, with 12 bases between. CDR3 in amino acids: CASSLSSGASEQYF. For the CDR3, the DNA is TGTGCCAGCAGTTTATCATCAGGGGCAAGCGAGCAGTACTTC.

This clone was counted only a few times. The chain has TRBV7-9 and TRBJ1-2; possibly TRBD1 for D (5 bases). Trimming cost V 0 bases and J 4 bases, with 15 bases left between them. This CDR3 has 16 amino acids. Germline CDR1 is SEHNR and CDR2 is FQNEAQ (reference sequence). CDR3 bases: TGTGCCAGCAGCTTAGCGCTATCGGGGGAGGGCTATGGCTACACCTTC. Translated: CASSLALSGEGYGYTF.

The rearrangement uses TRBV27 and TRBJ2-7, with 9 bases aligning to TRBD1. The CDR3 has 16 amino acids. With 1 base clipped from V and 5 bases from J, the junction kept 9 bases outside the gene matches. The germline gives CDR1 MNHEY, CDR2 SMNVEV (reference sequence). The chain's CDR3 is CASSLFEGTGIHEQYF. CDR3 in DNA: TGTGCCAGCAGTTTATTTGAAGGGACAGGGATACACGAGCAGTACTTC.

The chain recombines TRBV2 with TRBJ1-2; 9 bases align to TRBD1. CDR1 and CDR2 (germline): SNHLY, FYNNEI. J gave up 3 bases and V 4 bases, and 9 bases lay outside the gene matches. The CDR3 is 16 residues long. CDR3 bases: TGTGCCAGCAGTGTCTCCCCGGGACAGGGCTACTATGGCTACACCTTC. Residues: CASSVSPGQGYYGYTF.

J is TRBJ2-2 and V is TRBV9; tentative D call: TRBD1 (5 bases). The CDR3 consists of 16 residues. Trimming left V 4 bases short and J 5 bases short, with 18 bases between. In germline, CDR1 is SGDLS, CDR2 YYNGEE. CDR3 in DNA: TGTGCCAGCAGCCCCTCAGGCAGGGCCAGGACCGGGGAGCTGTTTTTT. As protein: CASSPSGRARTGELFF.

The chain has TRBV6-5 and TRBJ1-5; TRBD1 matches 9 bases. V was pared by 5 bases and J by 6 bases, with 8 bases of the junction left unmatched. The germline CDR1 and CDR2 sequences are MNHEY and SVGAGI. The CDR3 runs to 15 residues. The CDR3 DNA is TGTGCCAGCAGTCCCGGGACAGGGTCCGTTCAGCCCCAGCATTTT. Translated: CASSPGTGSVQPQHF.

This chain joins TRBV5-5 and TRBJ1-2; the D is unclear. CDR3 size: 12 residues. Trimming removed 1 base from V and 5 bases from J, with 6 bases in between. Germline CDR1 reads SGHKS; CDR2 reads YYEKEE (reference sequence). CDR3 amino acids: CASSLREYGYTF. The CDR3 bases are TGTGCCAGCAGCTTGCGGGAATATGGCTACACCTTC.

The chain recombines TRBV15 with TRBJ2-7, with D maybe TRBD2 (7 bases). CDR3 length: 13 amino acids. The germline V and J ends were trimmed by 3 bases and 4 bases, with 10 bases remaining between them. The germline gives CDR1 LNHNV, CDR2 YYDKDF (reference sequence). The CDR3 DNA sequence: TGTGCCACCAGCAGGGAGGGGGGGTACGAGCAGTACTTC. This translates into CATSREGGYEQYF.

The chain joins TRBV20-1 to TRBJ1-2; no firm D call. There are 11 residues in the CDR3. The germline V and J ends were trimmed by 5 bases and 8 bases, with 12 bases remaining between them. Germline V gene data show CDR1 as DFQATT and CDR2 as SNEGSKA (reference sequence). This CDR3 is CSARTGEGYTF. CDR3 bases: TGCAGTGCTCGGACGGGAGAAGGCTACACCTTC.

This chain uses TRBV4-1 with TRBJ2-3; perhaps TRBD2 as D (5 bases). V shed 1 base and J shed 6 bases, with 8 bases lying between them. The germline gives CDR1 MGHRA, CDR2 YSYEKL. The CDR3 loop spans 13 amino acids. As DNA, the CDR3 is TGCGCCAGCAGCCAAGTTGAGGGTGATACGCAGTATTTT. This encodes CASSQVEGDTQYF.

The chain has TRBV10-1 and TRBJ1-4, with a weak D call TRBD1 (5 bases). Trimming removed 10 bases at V and 0 bases at J, with 30 bases between. This CDR3 is built from 20 residues. The germline gives CDR1 WNHNN, CDR2 SYGVQD (reference sequence). For the CDR3, the DNA is TGCGCCACCTTCCCGAACAAAGACAGACCCCAATCTGCAACTAATGAAAAACTGTTTTTT. The encoded protein is CATFPNKDRPQSATNEKLFF.

V is TRBV7-3 and J is TRBJ2-7; D may be TRBD2 (5 bases). The CDR3 contains 13 residues. The V and J ends lost 1 base and 6 bases respectively, with 10 bases between them. Germline assignment: CDR1 SGHTA and CDR2 FQGTGA. CDR3 coding DNA: TGTGCCAGCAGCTTAAACGAAGGAGGCGAGCAGTACTTC. Amino acid sequence: CASSLNEGGEQYF.

The V and J genes are TRBV28 and TRBJ2-6; 7 bases match TRBD1. Looked up from germline, CDR1 is MDHEN and CDR2 is SYDVKM. CDR3 size: 19 residues. V dropped 9 bases and J dropped 0; count of bases not matched to a gene: 17. The CDR3 DNA reads as TGTGCCAGTACACTAGGGGGCACTGCTCGATACTCTGGGGCCAACGTCCTGACTTTC. Translated: CASTLGGTARYSGANVLTF.

V and J are TRBV6-6 and TRBJ1-3, with 11 bases that match TRBD1. Losses at the gene ends were 10 bases for V and 4 bases for J; bases not matched to a gene: 6. The CDR3 length is 14 residues. CDR1 MNHNY and CDR2 SVGAGI come from the germline V gene (reference sequence). Here the CDR3 DNA reads TGTGCCATCGGACAGGGGGCGGGGGGAAACACCATATATTTT. Translating it yields CAIGQGAGGNTIYF.

This clone was seen only a few times. The chain has TRBV9 and TRBJ1-3; tentatively, D is TRBD1 (5 bases). Trimming took off 4 bases at V and 0 bases at J, with 14 bases between the two ends. Germline V gene lookup returns CDR1 SGDLS and CDR2 YYNGEE. The CDR3 consists of 16 residues. In DNA form, the CDR3 reads TGTGCCAGCAGCCCCGGGGGAGGGTTCTCTGGAAACACCATATATTTT. Its protein product is CASSPGGGFSGNTIYF.